The present TCR beta chain was sequenced within a study of monozygotic twins with inflammatory bowel disease. The study's findings and limits: Researchers reported no repertoire similarity difference between concordant and discordant twins, possibly from limited power. The study found lower TCRbeta diversity (inverse Simpson) in IBD patients than in healthy co-twins. In patient repertoires, differing immunosuppressive treatments may have added some variability.

Germline CDR1 reads SGHVS; CDR2 reads FQNEAQ. This CDR3 region has 14 residues. Total RNA input per TCR library was 3,500 to 4,500 ng. TCRdb reanalyzed the 5' RACE reads, giving one entry per CDR3 protein sequence and no DNA. This sample contains about 420,000 distinct CDR3 sequences. Points on this clonotype: Its antigen is still unknown.

This receptor was taken from a human donor with ulcerative colitis or Crohn's disease, or a healthy co-twin of an affected twin (not recorded which). The chain carries TRBV7-8 and TRBJ2-7; TCRdb returns TRBD2, unconfirmable since there is no DNA. The sample comprised blood. The CDR3 protein is CASSWGGLAREQYF. The full variable domain, rest sourced from reference TRBV7-8 and TRBJ2-7, is GAGVSQSPRYKVAKRGQDVALRCDPISGHVSLFWYQQALGQGPEFLTYFQNEAQLDKSGLPSDRFFAERPEGSVSTLKIQRTQQEDSAVYLCASSWGGLAREQYFGPGTRLTVT.